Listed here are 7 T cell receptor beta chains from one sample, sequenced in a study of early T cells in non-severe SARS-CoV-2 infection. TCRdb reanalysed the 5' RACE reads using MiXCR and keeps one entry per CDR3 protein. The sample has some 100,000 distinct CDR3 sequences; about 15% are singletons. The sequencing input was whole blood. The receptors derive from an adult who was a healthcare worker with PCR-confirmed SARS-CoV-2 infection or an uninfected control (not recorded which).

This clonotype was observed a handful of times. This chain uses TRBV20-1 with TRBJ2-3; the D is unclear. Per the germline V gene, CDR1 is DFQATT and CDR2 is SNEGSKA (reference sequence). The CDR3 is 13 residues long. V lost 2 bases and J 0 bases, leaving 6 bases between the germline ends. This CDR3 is CSARWVSTDTQYF. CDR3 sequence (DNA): TGCAGTGCTAGATGGGTTAGCACAGATACGCAGTATTTT.

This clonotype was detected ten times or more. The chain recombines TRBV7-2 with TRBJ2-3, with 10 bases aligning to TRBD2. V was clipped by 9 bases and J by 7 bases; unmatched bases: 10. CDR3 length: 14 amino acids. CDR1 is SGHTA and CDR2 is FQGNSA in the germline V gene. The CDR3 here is CARGAGGSGNTQYF. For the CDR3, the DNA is TGTGCCAGGGGAGCGGGGGGGAGTGGTAATACGCAGTATTTT.

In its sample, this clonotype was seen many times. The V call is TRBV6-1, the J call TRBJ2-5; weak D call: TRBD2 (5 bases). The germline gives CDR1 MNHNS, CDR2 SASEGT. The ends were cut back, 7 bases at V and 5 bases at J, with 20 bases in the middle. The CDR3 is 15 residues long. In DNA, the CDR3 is TGTGCCAGCAATCCGCGAGGCCTCCGCGGGGAGACCCAGTACTTC. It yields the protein CASNPRGLRGETQYF.

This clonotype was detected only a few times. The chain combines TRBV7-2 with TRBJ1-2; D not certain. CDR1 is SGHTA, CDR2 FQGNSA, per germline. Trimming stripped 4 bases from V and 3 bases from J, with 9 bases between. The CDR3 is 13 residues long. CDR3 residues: CASSSDPDYGYTF. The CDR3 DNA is TGTGCCAGCAGCTCAGACCCAGACTATGGCTACACCTTC.

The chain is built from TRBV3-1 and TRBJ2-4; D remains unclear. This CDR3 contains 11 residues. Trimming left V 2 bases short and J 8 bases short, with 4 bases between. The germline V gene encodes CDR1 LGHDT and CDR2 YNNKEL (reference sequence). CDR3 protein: CASSQSDIQYF. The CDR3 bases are TGTGCCAGCAGCCAATCCGACATTCAGTACTTC.

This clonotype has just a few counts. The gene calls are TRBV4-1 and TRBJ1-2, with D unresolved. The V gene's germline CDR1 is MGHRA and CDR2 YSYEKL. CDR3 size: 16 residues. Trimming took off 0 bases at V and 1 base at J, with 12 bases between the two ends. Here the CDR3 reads CASSQDQTGSNYGYTF. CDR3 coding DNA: TGCGCCAGCAGCCAAGATCAAACGGGGAGTAACTATGGCTACACCTTC.

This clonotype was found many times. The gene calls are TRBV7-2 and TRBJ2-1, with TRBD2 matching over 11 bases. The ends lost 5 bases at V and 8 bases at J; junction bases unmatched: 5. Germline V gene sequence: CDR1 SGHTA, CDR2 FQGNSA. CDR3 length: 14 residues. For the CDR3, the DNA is TGTGCCAGCAGCACGGGACTAGCGGTCGATGAGCAGTTCTTC. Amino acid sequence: CASSTGLAVDEQFF. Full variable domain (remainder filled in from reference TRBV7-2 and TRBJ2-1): GAGVSQSPSNKVTEKGKDVELRCDPISGHTALYWYRQSLGQGLEFLIYFQGNSAPDKSGLPSDRFSAERTGGSVSTLTIQRTQQEDSAVYLCASSTGLAVDEQFFGPGTRLTVL.